This TCR beta chain is from a study of blood T cell repertoires in COVID-19. Overall study: Spain, Italy and the United States supplied samples that represented acute and convalescent COVID-19.

This clone was recorded only once. Libraries were prepared by immunoSEQ multiplex PCR; TCRdb keeps only in-frame clonotypes and omits some of them. Of approximately 230,000 clones in the sample, around 88% were seen once. The CDR3 extends over 18 amino acids. Trimming took off 3 bases at V and 0 bases at J, with 21 bases between the two ends. Sample: PBMCs or T cells enriched from blood (not recorded which). The clonotype comes from a woman aged 45-65 years with acute COVID-19. The chain has TRBV23-1 and TRBJ2-7; D perhaps matches TRBD1 (6 bases). TRBV23-1 is recorded as an ORF, its role being uncertain. DNA of the CDR3: TGCGCCAGCAGTCAGGTGGGGTCCGGGACATTGGACTCCTACGAGCAGTACTTC. This sequence encodes CASSQVGSGTLDSYEQYF.